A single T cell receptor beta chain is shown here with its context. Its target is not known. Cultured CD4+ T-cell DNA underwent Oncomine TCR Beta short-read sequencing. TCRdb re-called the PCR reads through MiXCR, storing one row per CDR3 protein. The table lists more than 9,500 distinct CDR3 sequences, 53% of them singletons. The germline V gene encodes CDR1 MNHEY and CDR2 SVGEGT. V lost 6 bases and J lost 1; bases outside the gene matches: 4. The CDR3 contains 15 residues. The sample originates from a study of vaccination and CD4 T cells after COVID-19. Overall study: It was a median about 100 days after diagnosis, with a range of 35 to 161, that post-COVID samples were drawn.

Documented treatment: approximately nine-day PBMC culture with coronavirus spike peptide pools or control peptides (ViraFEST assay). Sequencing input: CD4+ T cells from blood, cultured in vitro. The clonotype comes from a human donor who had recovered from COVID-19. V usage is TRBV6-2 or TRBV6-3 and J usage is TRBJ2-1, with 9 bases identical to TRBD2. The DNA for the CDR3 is TGTGCCAGCAGACCGAGCGGGGGGTCCTACAATGAGCAGTTCTTC. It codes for CASRPSGGSYNEQFF.